This TCR beta chain stems from a study of cytomegalovirus exposure and HLA in healthy donors. Study as a whole: Counted in an early data release were approximately 80 million unique TCRs from HLA-typed donors.

Study-level points and caveats: Most TCR sequences proved rare, with some public TCRs found in many donors. The sole available immune exposure information was CMV serostatus. The presence/absence work took it that sequencing depth was about the same across donors.

J was trimmed by 5 bases and V by 7 bases; bases with no gene match: 13. The CDR3 is 15 amino acids. The V gene's germline CDR1 is GTSNPN and CDR2 SVGIG (reference sequence). This PCR relied on a set of 60 Vbeta primers and 13 Jbeta primers. Produced via immunoSEQ multiplex PCR; TCRdb's table is partial and in-frame only. The sample comprises over 75,000 clones, about 66% of which are singletons, and around 2.3% rests with the top ten. In the case of this clone: What it recognizes is unknown.

The clonotype was recovered from a man under 40 in good health and CMV-seronegative. Sequencing was performed on PBMCs. The gene calls are TRBV30 and TRBJ1-1, with TRBD1 matching 10 bases. In DNA form, the CDR3 reads TGTGCCTCCGCGGGACAGGGGACGTTTGGTACTGAAGCTTTCTTT. This gives the protein CASAGQGTFGTEAFF.